These 3 T cell receptor beta chains originate from one sample sequenced in a study of T cells in Graves' hyperthyroidism and ophthalmopathy. RNA transcripts provided the source from which TCR beta CDR3 regions were amplified. In the first-round RT-PCR of the TCR CDR3, the HTBI primer set was used. One entry per CDR3 protein results from TCRdb running MiXCR on the multiplex PCR reads. The table includes some 400,000 distinct CDR3 sequences, roughly 19% detected once. Sequencing was carried out using blood. The receptors shown here come from a woman aged 18-29 years with Graves' hyperthyroidism.

There are many counts of this clonotype. This rearrangement joins TRBV28 to TRBJ2-5; 10 bases are a match to TRBD1. The CDR3 runs to 15 residues. Germline V lookup: CDR1 MDHEN, CDR2 SYDVKM. J was trimmed by 2 bases and V by 5 bases; bases with no gene match: 5. The CDR3 nucleotides are TGTGCCAGCAGTGGCGGGGACAGGGGTCAAGAGACCCAGTACTTC. It codes for CASSGGDRGQETQYF.

The rearrangement uses TRBV12-3 or TRBV12-4 and TRBJ2-5; TRBD1 matches 10 bases. The CDR3 extends over 15 amino acids. The junction had 7 bases not matched to a gene; V was cut back by 5 bases and J by 4 bases. CDR3 sequence (DNA): TGTGCCAGCAGTGGGGGACAGGGGCGAGGAGAGACCCAGTACTTC. This encodes CASSGGQGRGETQYF.

This clonotype was found many times. The V gene is TRBV10-2, the J gene TRBJ1-1, with D perhaps TRBD1 (5 bases). Germline values: CDR1 WSHSY, CDR2 SAAADI. V was cut by 2 bases and J by 0 bases, with 10 bases left in between. The CDR3 is 15 amino acids. The CDR3 protein is CASSEEGQMNTEAFF. For the CDR3, the DNA is TGCGCCAGCAGTGAGGAGGGGCAAATGAACACTGAAGCTTTCTTT.